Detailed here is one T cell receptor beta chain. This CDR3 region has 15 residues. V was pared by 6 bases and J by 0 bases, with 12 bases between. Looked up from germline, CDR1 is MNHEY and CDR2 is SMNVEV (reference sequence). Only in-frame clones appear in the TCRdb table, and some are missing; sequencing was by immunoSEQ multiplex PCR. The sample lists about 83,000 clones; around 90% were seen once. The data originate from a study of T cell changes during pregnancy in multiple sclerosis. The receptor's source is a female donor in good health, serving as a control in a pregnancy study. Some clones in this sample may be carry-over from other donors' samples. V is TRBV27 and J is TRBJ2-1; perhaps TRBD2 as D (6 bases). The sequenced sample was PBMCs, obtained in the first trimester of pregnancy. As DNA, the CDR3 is TGTGCCAGCAGAAAACGGGAGAGCTCCTACAATGAGCAGTTCTTC. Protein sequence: CASRKRESSYNEQFF.